The T cell receptor (beta chain) described here comes from a study of control samples from healthy donors and cancer patients. The CDR3 loop spans 13 amino acids. V gave up 2 bases and J gave up 4 bases; unmatched junction bases: 3. The germline gives CDR1 SGHNT, CDR2 YYREEE (reference sequence). Using immunoSEQ multiplex PCR, the repertoire was profiled, and TCRdb retains in-frame clones only, with some absent. The data contain approximately 87,000 clones, 86% of them singletons. The V and J genes are TRBV5-4 and TRBJ2-7; 7 bases line up with TRBD1. The receptor's source is a woman in her fifties or sixties in good health. Sample: blood. CDR3 coding DNA: TGTGCCAGCAGCTTAACAGGGGCTTACGAGCAGTACTTC. Protein product: CASSLTGAYEQYF.